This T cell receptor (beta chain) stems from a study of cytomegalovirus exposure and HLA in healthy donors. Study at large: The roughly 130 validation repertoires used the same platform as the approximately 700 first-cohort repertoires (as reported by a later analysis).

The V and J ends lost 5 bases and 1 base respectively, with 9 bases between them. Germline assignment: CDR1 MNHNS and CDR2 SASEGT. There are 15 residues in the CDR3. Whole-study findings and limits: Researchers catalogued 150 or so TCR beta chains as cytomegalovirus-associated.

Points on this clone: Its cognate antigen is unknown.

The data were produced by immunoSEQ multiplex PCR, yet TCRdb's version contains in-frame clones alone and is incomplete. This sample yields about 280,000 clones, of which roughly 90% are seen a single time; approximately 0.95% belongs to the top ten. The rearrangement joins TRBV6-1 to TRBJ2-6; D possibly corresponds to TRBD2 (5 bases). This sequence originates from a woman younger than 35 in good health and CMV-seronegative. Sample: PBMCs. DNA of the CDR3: TGTGCCAGCAGTCCGGACTTGTCTGGGGCCAACGTCCTGACTTTC. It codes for CASSPDLSGANVLTF.